These 26 T cell receptor beta chains share one sample of origin, sequenced in a study of cytomegalovirus exposure and HLA in healthy donors. Use of 60 Vbeta and 13 Jbeta primers characterized the PCR. Measured with immunoSEQ multiplex PCR; TCRdb has only the in-frame clones, and not every one. The sample has approximately 160,000 clones; about 85% are singletons. The sequenced material came from PBMCs. Source of these receptors: a woman in her forties or fifties in good health and CMV-seropositive.

The V and J genes are TRBV27 and TRBJ1-1, with a weak D call TRBD1 (5 bases). CDR1 is MNHEY and CDR2 is SMNVEV in the germline V gene (reference sequence). V was clipped by 1 base and J by 1 base, with 10 bases between them. The CDR3 contains 15 residues. The CDR3 sequence: CASSLYGQGNTEAFF. The CDR3 DNA reads TGTGCCAGCAGTTTATACGGGCAGGGGAACACTGAAGCTTTCTTT.

The chain couples TRBV5-1 to TRBJ2-2, with 10 bases matching TRBD2. Germline V gene sequence: CDR1 SGHRS, CDR2 YFSETQ. This CDR3 has 16 residues. J was trimmed by 5 bases and V by 4 bases; bases with no gene match: 8. CDR3: CASSVGNSGGTGELFF. The CDR3 region has the DNA TGCGCCAGCAGCGTAGGAAATAGCGGGGGGACCGGGGAGCTGTTTTTT.

This chain connects TRBV28 to TRBJ2-1, with D tentatively TRBD1 (5 bases). Trimming stripped 5 bases from V and 8 bases from J, with 37 bases between. Germline CDR1 MDHEN, CDR2 SYDVKM. The CDR3 sequence is 21 residues long. The CDR3, as DNA: TGTGCCAGCAGTCCACCAATCTACGCCAATCCTGAGACAGCCTCGGGTTATGAGCAGTTCTTC. Its translation: CASSPPIYANPETASGYEQFF. Supplemented by reference TRBV28 and TRBJ2-1, the full variable domain reads DVKVTQSSRYLVKRTGEKVFLECVQDMDHENMFWYRQDPGLGLRLIYFSYDVKMKEKGDIPEGYSVSREKKERFSLILESASTNQTSMYLCASSPPIYANPETASGYEQFFGPGTRLTVL.

CDR3 residues: CAWSVGAGTEAFF. As DNA, the CDR3 is TGTGCCTGGAGTGTGGGGGCCGGGACTGAAGCTTTCTTT. This chain links TRBV30 with TRBJ1-1; TRBD1 is a possible D gene (6 bases). V dropped 0 bases and J dropped 5 bases, with 10 bases sitting between them. The CDR3 consists of 13 residues. Germline V gene lookup returns CDR1 GTSNPN and CDR2 SVGIG (reference sequence).

The chain combines TRBV4-3 with TRBJ1-2, with a weak D call TRBD1 (5 bases). There are 15 residues in the CDR3. The V and J ends lost 0 bases and 8 bases respectively, with 16 bases between them. Germline V gives CDR1 LGHNA, CDR2 YSLEER. The CDR3 here is CASSQDSGQLEGYTF. The CDR3, as DNA: TGCGCCAGCAGCCAAGATTCAGGACAATTGGAGGGCTACACCTTC.

V is TRBV2 and J is TRBJ1-5, with 7 bases matching TRBD1. The CDR3 has 14 amino acids. Germline V gives CDR1 SNHLY, CDR2 FYNNEI. The V gene end was trimmed by 10 bases and the J gene end by 5 bases; junction bases not matched to a gene: 11. The CDR3 DNA sequence: TGTGCCACAGGGGGGCCGGGGCGGGATCAGCCCCAGCATTTT. Its translation is CATGGPGRDQPQHF.

The chain uses TRBV28 and TRBJ2-7; 7 positions agree with TRBD1. J gave up 0 bases and V 8 bases, and 4 bases lay outside the gene matches. This CDR3 is 13 amino acids long. The germline CDR1 and CDR2 sequences are MDHEN and SYDVKM. The CDR3 loop is CASRGQPSYEQYF. Here the CDR3 DNA reads TGTGCCAGCCGGGGACAGCCCTCCTACGAGCAGTACTTC.

The chain links TRBV10-3 to TRBJ2-3; D perhaps matches TRBD2 (6 bases). The V gene's germline CDR1 is ENHRY and CDR2 SYGVKD. The CDR3 length is 14 residues. The V end lost 6 bases, the J end lost 9 bases, and 19 bases lay between the germline ends. CDR3 sequence: CAIRGEEEIGTQYF. The DNA for the CDR3 is TGTGCCATCAGGGGGGAGGAGGAGATCGGGACGCAGTATTTT.

This chain uses TRBV15 with TRBJ1-1; the match to TRBD1 covers 7 bases. The CDR3 totals 13 residues. Per germline, CDR1 LNHNV and CDR2 YYDKDF (reference sequence). J gave up 11 bases and V 5 bases, and 11 bases lay outside the gene matches. In DNA, the CDR3 is TGTGCCACCAGCCGATTAGGACAGGTCGTCGCTTTCTTT. This codes for CATSRLGQVVAFF.

This clone was seen a single time. V usage is TRBV5-1 and J usage is TRBJ2-3; TRBD2 matches 15 bases. This CDR3 is 18 amino acids long. Germline V gene sequence: CDR1 SGHRS, CDR2 YFSETQ. V dropped 4 bases and J dropped 2; count of bases not matched to a gene: 8. CDR3 coding DNA: TGCGCCAGCAGCCGCGGGACTAGCGGGAGGTACCCCACAGATACGCAGTATTTT. This translates into CASSRGTSGRYPTDTQYF.

Here the CDR3 DNA reads TGTGCCAGCAGCCAAGATGCTTCTACGAAGACCCAGTACTTC. As protein: CASSQDASTKTQYF. This chain joins TRBV4-2 and TRBJ2-5; D ambiguous. There are 14 residues in the CDR3. CDR1 is LGHNA, CDR2 YNFKEQ, per germline. Trimming took 0 bases from V and 6 from J, leaving 11 bases between them.

Here the CDR3 DNA reads TGTGCCAGCTCACCGTCGGGTCCAGTGAGGGAGACCCAGTACTTC. It specifies CASSPSGPVRETQYF. The chain uses TRBV18 and TRBJ2-5; D not resolved. Germline V gene lookup returns CDR1 KGHSH and CDR2 LQKENI. CDR3 size: 15 residues. Trimming shortened V by 3 bases and J by 5 bases, and 16 bases separated the two germline ends.

The chain joins TRBV5-1 to TRBJ1-2, with D possibly being TRBD1 (6 bases). Trimming pared 0 bases from V and 3 bases from J, leaving 9 bases between. CDR3 length: 14 amino acids. Per the germline V gene, CDR1 is SGHRS and CDR2 is YFSETQ. The DNA for the CDR3 is TGCGCCAGCAGCTTGGTTTCAGGGGACTATGGCTACACCTTC. Protein sequence: CASSLVSGDYGYTF.

This clone has more than one count but fewer than ten. The chain employs TRBV7-2 and TRBJ2-1; 10 nucleotides match TRBD2. CDR3 length equals 16 residues. With V trimmed by 4 bases and J by 5 bases, 8 bases remained unmatched. Germline CDR1 is SGHTA and CDR2 is FQGNSA. In nucleotides, the CDR3 is TGTGCCAGCAGCTCCTCCTTAGCGGGAGGTGACAATGAGCAGTTCTTC. This sequence encodes CASSSSLAGGDNEQFF.

The genes are TRBV5-1 and TRBJ2-2; 7 nucleotides line up with TRBD1. The CDR3 consists of 16 residues. Germline loops: CDR1 SGHRS, CDR2 YFSETQ. J lost 0 bases, V lost 1 base, and 3 bases had no gene match. CDR3 sequence (DNA): TGCGCCAGCAGCTTGTCGACAGGGCCGAACACCGGGGAGCTGTTTTTT. It translates to CASSLSTGPNTGELFF.

This clone was recorded once. Here the CDR3 reads CASSLLTGGPDTQYF. CDR3 nucleotide sequence: TGTGCCAGCAGCCTCTTAACGGGGGGGCCAGATACGCAGTATTTT. V and J are TRBV7-3 and TRBJ2-3; 8 bases are shared with TRBD2. Losses at the gene ends were 5 bases for V and 4 bases for J; bases not matched to a gene: 8. There are 15 residues in the CDR3. CDR1 and CDR2 (germline): SGHTA, FQGTGA.

The V and J genes are TRBV30 and TRBJ1-2; no reliable D call. This CDR3 is built from 13 residues. V lost 0 bases to trimming and J lost 4 bases, with 9 bases between them. Germline-derived CDR1 and CDR2 are GTSNPN and SVGIG (reference sequence). CDR3 DNA: TGTGCCTGGAGTGTTACTGCTGGCTATGGCTACACCTTC. Amino acid sequence: CAWSVTAGYGYTF.

The chain joins TRBV25-1 to TRBJ2-3; the D is unclear. Germline V gene sequence: CDR1 MGHDK, CDR2 SYGVNS. This CDR3 comprises 12 residues. Trimming shortened V by 2 bases and J by 9 bases, and 9 bases separated the two germline ends. CDR3 amino acids: CASSEVVPTQYF. CDR3 DNA: TGTGCCAGCAGTGAAGTAGTACCAACGCAGTATTTT.

This rearrangement joins TRBV7-2 to TRBJ2-5; TRBD2 agrees at 13 bases. J lost 5 bases, V lost 4 bases, and 7 bases had no gene match. The CDR3 is 16 residues long. Germline values: CDR1 SGHTA, CDR2 FQGNSA. CDR3 DNA sequence: TGTGCCAGCAGCTATGCGTCGACTAGCGGGGGGGAGACCCAGTACTTC. Translated, it gives CASSYASTSGGETQYF.

This clone was observed a single time. The chain combines TRBV21-1 with TRBJ1-2; the table's D gene call, TRBD1, was not cross checked with the DNA. TRBV21-1 corresponds to a pseudogene. The CDR3 consists of 15 residues. As DNA, the CDR3 is TGTGCCAGCAGCAAAGCGACAGAAACTAACTATGGCTACACCTTC. Its protein is CASSKATETNYGYTF.

This rearrangement joins TRBV19 to TRBJ1-5, with D uncertain. Between the trimmed V and J ends, which lost 5 bases and 4 bases, there was a span of 9 bases. The CDR3 runs 13 residues. Germline CDR1 reads LNHDA; CDR2 reads SQIVND (reference sequence). DNA of the CDR3: TGTGCCAGTAGTCCAGCGGTGAATCAGCCCCAGCATTTT. It is translated as CASSPAVNQPQHF. Together with reference TRBV19 and TRBJ1-5, the CDR3 gives the full variable domain: DGGITQSPKYLFRKEGQNVTLSCEQNLNHDAMYWYRQDPGQGLRLIYYSQIVNDFQKGDIAEGYSVSREKKESFPLTVTSAQKNPTAFYLCASSPAVNQPQHFGDGTRLSIL.

For the CDR3, the DNA is TGTGCCTGGGGTCGTGGAGGGACGGATACGCAGTATTTT. The encoded protein is CAWGRGGTDTQYF. The chain is built from TRBV30 and TRBJ2-3; TRBD2 might be the D (6 bases). Trimming took off 5 bases at V and 6 bases at J, with 15 bases between the two ends. Germline V lookup: CDR1 GTSNPN, CDR2 SVGIG (reference sequence). The CDR3 contains 13 residues. Complete variable domain (other parts from reference TRBV30 and TRBJ2-3): SQTIHQWPATLVQPVGSPLSLECTVEGTSNPNLYWYRQAAGRGLQLLFYSVGIGQISSEVPQNLSASRPQDRQFILSSKKLLLSDSGFYLCAWGRGGTDTQYFGPGTRLTVL.

The genes are TRBV7-9 and TRBJ1-2; 7 bases are shared with TRBD1. CDR3 length equals 19 residues. Germline V CDR1 and CDR2: SEHNR, FQNEAQ (reference sequence). Trimming removed 4 bases from V and 5 bases from J; junction bases left unmatched: 22. The CDR3 spells CASSSGRFDRARTIYGYTF. The CDR3 nucleotides are TGTGCCAGCAGCTCAGGACGGTTCGACAGGGCCCGAACTATTTATGGCTACACCTTC. Variable domain in full (rest from reference TRBV7-9 and TRBJ1-2): DTGVSQNPRHKITKRGQNVTFRCDPISEHNRLYWYRQTLGQGPEFLTYFQNEAQLEKSRLLSDRFSAERPKGSFSTLEIQRTEQGDSAMYLCASSSGRFDRARTIYGYTFGSGTRLTVV.

J is TRBJ2-5 and V is TRBV9; 8 bases map to TRBD1. Germline CDR1 reads SGDLS; CDR2 reads YYNGEE. The V segment lost 4 bases and the J segment 5 bases; nucleotides outside the gene matches: 7. The CDR3 has 14 residues. The CDR3 sequence: CASSTTPGGETQYF. The CDR3 region has the DNA TGTGCCAGCAGCACCACCCCAGGGGGCGAGACCCAGTACTTC.

This clone was picked up a small number of times. The V call is TRBV10-3, the J call TRBJ2-7, with TRBD2 as a possible D gene (7 bases). Germline lookup yields CDR1 ENHRY and CDR2 SYGVKD. V was clipped by 6 bases and J by 6 bases, with 24 bases between them. CDR3 length equals 16 residues. The chain's CDR3 is CAISEGLAGVTGEQYF. CDR3 nucleotides: TGTGCCATCAGCGAAGGGTTGGCGGGGGTGACAGGCGAGCAGTACTTC.

V gene TRBV2 combines with J gene TRBJ2-5, with 10 bases lining up with TRBD2. The ends lost 7 bases at V and 5 bases at J; junction bases unmatched: 13. Looked up from germline, CDR1 is SNHLY and CDR2 is FYNNEI. The CDR3 consists of 16 residues. Here the CDR3 DNA reads TGTGCCAGCATGGAAGGTTTAGCGGGAGGCGGGGAGACCCAGTACTTC. This translates into CASMEGLAGGGETQYF. The entire variable domain, with the rest obtained from reference TRBV2 and TRBJ2-5, is as follows: EPEVTQTPSHQVTQMGQEVILRCVPISNHLYFYWYRQILGQKVEFLVSFYNNEISEKSEIFDDQFSVERPDGSNFTLKIRSTKLEDSAMYFCASMEGLAGGGETQYFGPGTRLLVL.